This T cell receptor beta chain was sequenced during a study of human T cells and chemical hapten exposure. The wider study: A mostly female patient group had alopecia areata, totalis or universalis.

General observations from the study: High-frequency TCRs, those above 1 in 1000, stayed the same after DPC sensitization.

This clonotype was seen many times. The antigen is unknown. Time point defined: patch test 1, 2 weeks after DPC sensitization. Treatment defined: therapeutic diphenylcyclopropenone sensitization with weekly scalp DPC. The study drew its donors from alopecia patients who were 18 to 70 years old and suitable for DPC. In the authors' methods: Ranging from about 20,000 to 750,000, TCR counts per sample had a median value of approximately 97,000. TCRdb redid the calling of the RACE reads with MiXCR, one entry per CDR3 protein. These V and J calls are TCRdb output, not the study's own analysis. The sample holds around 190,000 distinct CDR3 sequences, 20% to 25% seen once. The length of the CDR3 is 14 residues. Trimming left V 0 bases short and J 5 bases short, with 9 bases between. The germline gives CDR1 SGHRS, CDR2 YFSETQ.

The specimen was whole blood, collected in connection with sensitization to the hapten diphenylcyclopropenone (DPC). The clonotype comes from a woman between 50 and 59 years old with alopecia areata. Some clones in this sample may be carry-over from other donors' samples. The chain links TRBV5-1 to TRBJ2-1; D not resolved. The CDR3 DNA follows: TGCGCCAGCAGCTTGGCCGACATCGACAATGAGCAGTTCTTC. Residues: CASSLADIDNEQFF.